This TCR beta chain was profiled in a study of high-grade serous ovarian cancer treatment subgroups. Assay: immunoSEQ multiplex PCR; the TCRdb copy retains only in-frame clones and omits some. Of around 30,000 clones detected, around 80% appear once; the ten largest clones hold under 2.5%. Tumor tissue was taken before any definitive surgery or chemotherapy was given. The V end was cut by 6 bases, the J end by 4 bases, with 16 bases between. Germline V gene sequence: CDR1 SGHTA, CDR2 FQGNSA. The CDR3 has 14 amino acids. J is TRBJ2-7 and V is TRBV7-2, with TRBD1 as a possible D gene (6 bases). The TCR originated in a human donor with high-grade serous ovarian cancer. The sample taken for sequencing was tumor tissue. The CDR3 sequence is CASRDRVAPYEQYF. The CDR3 DNA follows: TGTGCCAGCAGGGACAGAGTAGCCCCTTACGAGCAGTACTTC.